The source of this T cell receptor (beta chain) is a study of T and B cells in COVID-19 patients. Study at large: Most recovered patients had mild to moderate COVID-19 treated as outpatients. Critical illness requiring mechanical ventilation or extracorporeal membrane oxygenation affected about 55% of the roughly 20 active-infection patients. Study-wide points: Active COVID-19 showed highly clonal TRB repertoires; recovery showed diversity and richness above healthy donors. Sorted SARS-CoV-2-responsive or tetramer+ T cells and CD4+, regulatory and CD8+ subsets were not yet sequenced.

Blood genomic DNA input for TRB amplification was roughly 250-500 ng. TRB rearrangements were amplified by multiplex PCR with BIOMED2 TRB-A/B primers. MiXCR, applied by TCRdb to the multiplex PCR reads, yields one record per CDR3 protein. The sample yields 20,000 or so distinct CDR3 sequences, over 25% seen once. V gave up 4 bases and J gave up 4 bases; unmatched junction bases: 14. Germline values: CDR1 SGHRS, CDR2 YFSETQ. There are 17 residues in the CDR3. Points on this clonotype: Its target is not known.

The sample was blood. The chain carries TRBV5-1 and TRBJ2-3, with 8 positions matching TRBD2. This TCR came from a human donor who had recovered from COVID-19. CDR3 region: CASSLLAARGGADTQYF. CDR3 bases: TGCGCCAGCAGCCTCCTGGCGGCTCGGGGGGGGGCAGATACGCAGTATTTT.